This T cell receptor beta chain was obtained from a study of shared clonotypes between healthy human individuals. Selected positively for CCR7 and CD45RO-negative, naive CD8 cells excluded terminally differentiated effector memory CD45RA+ cells. The CDR3 sequence is 14 residues long. CDR1 and CDR2 from the germline V gene are GTSNPN and SVGIG (reference sequence). V shed 4 bases, J shed 4 bases, and the junction held 7 bases outside the gene matches. TCRdb keeps only in-frame clones here, not all; method: immunoSEQ multiplex PCR. Counted here are some 2,000,000 clones, about 95% occurring once; the ten biggest clones make up 1.1%.

The specimen was naive CD8+ T cells sorted from blood. The rearrangement uses TRBV30 and TRBJ1-1; TRBD1 aligns across 9 bases. This sequence was found in a man aged 18-30 years in good health. The CDR3 nucleotides read TGTGCCTGGACCGGGGGACAGGGAGGCACTGAAGCTTTCTTT. It codes for CAWTGGQGGTEAFF. The full variable domain, with the rest looked up from reference TRBV30 and TRBJ1-1, is SQTIHQWPATLVQPVGSPLSLECTVEGTSNPNLYWYRQAAGRGLQLLFYSVGIGQISSEVPQNLSASRPQDRQFILSSKKLLLSDSGFYLCAWTGGQGGTEAFFGQGTRLTVV.